Below, one T cell receptor (beta chain) is given with its context. The antigen is undetermined. The CDR3 is made up of 14 amino acids. Between the trimmed V and J ends, which lost 2 bases and 1 base, there was a span of 9 bases. CDR1 SGHNT and CDR2 YYREEE come from the germline V gene (reference sequence). Vbeta (60) and Jbeta (13) primers were used in the PCR. Clones were sequenced by immunoSEQ multiplex PCR, and TCRdb holds only the in-frame ones, with some missing. This table holds over 150,000 clones, 60% to 85% found once. This sample stems from a study of cytomegalovirus exposure and HLA in healthy donors. In the study overall: Out of 150 million to 200 million T cells, an earlier analysis found around 110 million unique TCR beta sequences in total.

Study outcomes and limitations: Cytomegalovirus status was reportedly diagnosed by the classifier with high specificity and sensitivity. Through in vitro validation, three CMV-associated chains were shown to be specific for CMV antigens. TRBV6-2, TRBV6-3 and some other V segments were excluded as indistinguishable.

The chain employs TRBV5-4 and TRBJ1-2, with D hard to call. The source is a man aged 50-59 years in good health and CMV-seropositive. Sequencing used PBMCs. The CDR3, as DNA: TGTGCCAGCAGCTTAGTATCGGTTAACTATGGCTACACCTTC. Protein product: CASSLVSVNYGYTF. The full variable domain, rest sourced from reference TRBV5-4 and TRBJ1-2, is ETGVTQSPTHLIKTRGQQVTLRCSSQSGHNTVSWYQQALGQGPQFIFQYYREEENGRGNFPPRFSGLQFPNYSSELNVNALELDDSALYLCASSLVSVNYGYTFGSGTRLTVV.